This T cell receptor beta chain was identified during a study of response to subunit inactivated influenza vaccine. Overall study findings and caveats: Authors suggested seasonal influenza vaccinations each recruit few new T cells.

This clonotype was recorded many times. Antigen unknown. Each CDR3 protein gets one entry after TCRdb re-called the RT-PCR reads with MiXCR. The table shows just under 550,000 distinct CDR3 sequences, with approximately 22% occurring only once. Trimming at V came to 0 bases and at J to 5 bases, leaving 8 bases not matched to a gene. Per germline, CDR1 LGHNA and CDR2 YNFKEQ. CDR3 length: 16 amino acids. This same sample was also part of a study on T cells expressing NK-cell markers. As that study records: For TCR beta, cDNA was produced by 5'RACE template switching with UMIs. Researchers got TCR beta repertoires out of sorted CD3+CD56+NKG2C+, CD3+CD56+NKG2C- and CD3+CD56-NKG2C+ T cells. HCMV seropositivity characterized most of the eight sequenced donors, and seronegativity one. These clonotypes additionally ranked first within the CD3+CD56-NKG2C+ fraction of several donors.

The rearrangement uses TRBV4-2 and TRBJ2-7; 9 bases line up with TRBD1. The sample here was CD4+ T cells sorted from PBMCs, taken roughly 12 days after vaccination. The sequence was collected from a man between 50 and 59 years old who received an inactivated influenza vaccine. The chain's CDR3 is CASSQDRSGTGNEQYF. CDR3 in DNA: TGTGCCAGCAGCCAAGATAGGTCCGGGACAGGGAACGAGCAGTACTTC.